One and the same sample provided the 9 T cell receptor beta chains below, sequenced in a study of cytomegalovirus exposure and HLA in healthy donors (dated by TCRdb to the late 2010s). Library preparation used the immunoSEQ multiplex PCR assay. For the multiplex PCR, a mixture combining 60 forward primers for TCR Vbeta segments and 13 reverse primers for TCR Jbeta segments was used. TCRdb took over this immuneACCESS table, retaining in-frame rearrangements with V and J assigned. Such tables are incomplete; in checked studies, under half of the missing clones stem from an unresolved V gene, and the remainder is unexplained. Across this sample there are 200,000 to 250,000 clones, with roughly 90% seen only once. The ten largest clones add up to roughly 0.99% of the sample. The source material was PBMCs. The receptors shown here come from a woman aged 18-35 years in good health and CMV-seronegative.

DNA for the CDR3: TGCGCCAGCAGCCCCGGGACAGGGGGACAAGATACGCAGTATTTT. Its protein product is CASSPGTGGQDTQYF. The chain couples TRBV4-3 to TRBJ2-3, with 11 bases that match TRBD1. Trimming cost V 4 bases and J 5 bases; bases outside gene matches: 5. This CDR3 region has 15 residues. Germline CDR1 LGHNA, CDR2 YSLEER.

The chain recombines TRBV25-1 with TRBJ2-3; 9 nucleotides align to TRBD2. Germline CDR1 is MGHDK and CDR2 is SYGVNS. This CDR3 contains 15 residues. The V segment lost 3 bases and the J segment 1 base; nucleotides outside the gene matches: 2. The DNA for the CDR3 is TGTGCCAGCAGTGAGATAGCGGGGGGCACAGATACGCAGTATTTT. Protein sequence: CASSEIAGGTDTQYF.

This clone was detected once. This chain connects TRBV15 to TRBJ2-7; D might be TRBD1 (6 bases). CDR3 length: 12 amino acids. Germline CDR1 is LNHNV and CDR2 is YYDKDF (reference sequence). V lost 6 bases, J lost 6 bases, and 12 bases lay in between. CDR3 coding DNA: TGTGCCACCAGAGCAGGGGCCGGCGAGCAGTACTTC. Encoded protein: CATRAGAGEQYF.

V gene TRBV6-6 combines with J gene TRBJ2-5; TRBD2 might be the D (6 bases). Trimming took 6 bases from V and 7 from J, leaving 9 bases between them. Germline V lookup: CDR1 MNHNY, CDR2 SVGAGI (reference sequence). This CDR3 contains 11 residues. CDR3 in DNA: TGTGCCAGCAGATGGGAGGTGACCCAGTACTTC. Translation: CASRWEVTQYF.

This chain links TRBV4-1 with TRBJ1-2; no reliable D call. Germline V gene data show CDR1 as MGHRA and CDR2 as YSYEKL. The CDR3 extends over 16 amino acids. V was shortened by 3 bases and J by 2 bases, with 16 bases between the two germline ends. The CDR3 DNA reads TGCGCCAGCAGCCACCCAACGGTGAAATTAAACTATGGCTACACCTTC. It yields the protein CASSHPTVKLNYGYTF.

J is TRBJ1-3 and V is TRBV7-2; tentatively, D is TRBD1 (5 bases). CDR1 is SGHTA, CDR2 FQGNSA, per germline. V lost 6 bases to trimming and J lost 2 bases, with 11 bases between them. The CDR3 covers 14 residues. CDR3 nucleotide sequence: TGTGCCAGCAGTTTCGGGGGGGCTGGAAACACCATATATTTT. Translation: CASSFGGAGNTIYF.

This clone showed up just once. The V call is TRBV9, the J call TRBJ2-5; 12 nucleotides line up with TRBD2. Losses at the gene ends were 0 bases for V and 2 bases for J; bases not matched to a gene: 14. The CDR3 runs 20 residues. Germline assignment: CDR1 SGDLS and CDR2 YYNGEE. The CDR3 DNA is TGTGCCAGCAGCGTAGGTTCGTCGCCTAGCGGGAGGGCCCAACAAGAGACCCAGTACTTC. Its protein is CASSVGSSPSGRAQQETQYF.

The chain couples TRBV7-9 to TRBJ2-7; 9 bases map to TRBD2. Germline CDR1 is SEHNR and CDR2 is FQNEAQ (reference sequence). The length of the CDR3 is 18 residues. V gave up 2 bases and J gave up 0 bases; unmatched junction bases: 11. The chain's CDR3 is CASSLNPSGMGGSYEQYF. CDR3 bases: TGTGCCAGCAGCTTAAATCCTAGCGGGATGGGAGGCTCCTACGAGCAGTACTTC. Together with reference TRBV7-9 and TRBJ2-7, the CDR3 gives the full variable domain: DTGVSQNPRHKITKRGQNVTFRCDPISEHNRLYWYRQTLGQGPEFLTYFQNEAQLEKSRLLSDRFSAERPKGSFSTLEIQRTEQGDSAMYLCASSLNPSGMGGSYEQYFGPGTRLTVT.

The chain employs TRBV27 and TRBJ2-3, with TRBD1 matching over 8 bases. V lost 4 bases and J lost 2; bases outside the gene matches: 8. Germline V lookup: CDR1 MNHEY, CDR2 SMNVEV (reference sequence). The CDR3 totals 16 residues. CDR3 sequence: CASSSKDRVVTDTQYF. The CDR3 DNA reads TGTGCCAGCAGTTCTAAGGACAGGGTTGTCACAGATACGCAGTATTTT.